One sample yielded the 14 T cell receptor beta chains listed below, sequenced in a study of blood T cell repertoires in COVID-19. The data were produced by immunoSEQ multiplex PCR, yet TCRdb's version contains in-frame clones alone and is incomplete. The sample records around 150,000 clones, approximately 91% being singletons. Material for sequencing was peripheral blood. The origin of the receptors is a man aged 18 to 29 with acute or convalescent COVID-19.

The chain joins TRBV5-1 to TRBJ1-5; D is perhaps TRBD1 (6 bases). Germline V CDR1 and CDR2: SGHRS, YFSETQ. Trimming pared 3 bases from V and 1 base from J, leaving 11 bases between. CDR3 length: 15 residues. CDR3 in amino acids: CASSSGTQSNQPQHF. As DNA, the CDR3 is TGCGCCAGCAGCTCCGGGACACAAAGCAATCAGCCCCAGCATTTT.

The J gene is TRBJ1-6, the V gene TRBV2; 7 positions agree with TRBD1. Germline CDR1 SNHLY, CDR2 FYNNEI. The ends lost 11 bases at V and 10 bases at J; junction bases unmatched: 14. The CDR3 loop spans 14 amino acids. CDR3 bases: TGTGCCTCCAGGGGAACAGGGGTAGGCTCACCCCTCCACTTT. It translates to CASRGTGVGSPLHF.

V gene TRBV27 combines with J gene TRBJ2-7; D is perhaps TRBD1 (5 bases). The CDR3 is 13 residues long. Germline CDR1 reads MNHEY; CDR2 reads SMNVEV (reference sequence). V shed 5 bases and J shed 3 bases, with 11 bases lying between them. The CDR3 reads CASSQGRVYEQYF. The DNA of the CDR3 is TGTGCCAGCAGTCAGGGCAGGGTCTACGAGCAGTACTTC.

The chain uses TRBV11-3 and TRBJ2-3; 7 nucleotides agree with TRBD1. Germline lookup yields CDR1 SGHNT and CDR2 YENEEA. The junction had 1 base not matched to a gene; V was cut back by 4 bases and J by 0 bases. This CDR3 is 14 amino acids long. CDR3 sequence (DNA): TGTGCCAGCAGCTCGGGACAGAGCACAGATACGCAGTATTTT. This translates into CASSSGQSTDTQYF.

This chain links TRBV19 with TRBJ1-5; unclear D gene. This CDR3 has 13 amino acids. Germline CDR1 LNHDA, CDR2 SQIVND (reference sequence). V lost 6 bases and J 5 bases, leaving 11 bases between the germline ends. The CDR3 DNA is TGTGCCAGTAGAAAAGGCGGAGATCAGCCCCAGCATTTT. Translation gives CASRKGGDQPQHF.

The chain uses TRBV29-1 and TRBJ2-5, with D possibly matching TRBD1 (6 bases). Germline values: CDR1 SQVTM, CDR2 ANQGSEA. This CDR3 is built from 12 residues. Trimming took 4 bases from V and 3 from J, leaving 9 bases between them. CDR3 residues: CSVVAGEETQYF. CDR3 DNA sequence: TGCAGCGTTGTCGCAGGGGAAGAGACCCAGTACTTC.

The chain couples TRBV27 to TRBJ2-5; TRBD2 matches 11 bases. The CDR3 extends over 21 amino acids. The V gene's germline CDR1 is MNHEY and CDR2 SMNVEV (reference sequence). Unmatched junction bases numbered 26, after V lost 6 bases and J lost 5 bases. CDR3 DNA sequence: TGTGCCAGCAGGTTTATGTTCCTAGCGGGGGGCCCCCGTCCATGTCATGAGACCCAGTACTTC. It specifies CASRFMFLAGGPRPCHETQYF.

This chain joins TRBV5-6 and TRBJ1-2; D remains ambiguous. Trimming cost V 0 bases and J 4 bases, with 10 bases left between them. CDR1 is SGHDT, CDR2 YYEEEE, per germline. The CDR3 is 14 amino acids. The CDR3 reads CASSLGLTGYGYTF. The CDR3 bases are TGTGCCAGCAGCTTGGGTCTCACGGGCTATGGCTACACCTTC.

CDR3 residues: CASSLSPFSDTQYF. Written as DNA, the CDR3 is TGTGCCAGCAGTTTATCTCCGTTTTCAGATACGCAGTATTTT. The J gene is TRBJ2-3, the V gene TRBV27; D unresolved. Trimming stripped 0 bases from V and 4 bases from J, with 8 bases between. In germline, CDR1 is MNHEY, CDR2 SMNVEV (reference sequence). The CDR3 extends over 14 amino acids.

The sample holds a few counts of this clone. The chain uses TRBV3-1 (or the pseudogene TRBV3-2) and TRBJ1-2; D is possibly TRBD1 (6 bases). The V and J ends lost 4 bases and 8 bases respectively, with 17 bases between them. The CDR3 extends over 14 amino acids. In germline, CDR1 is LGHDT, CDR2 YNNKEL (reference sequence). The CDR3 protein is CASSLRLQGGGYTF. Here the CDR3 DNA reads TGTGCCAGCAGCCTCCGACTACAGGGCGGCGGCTACACCTTC.

The chain links TRBV5-4 to TRBJ2-3; D is possibly TRBD1 (6 bases). Germline assignment: CDR1 SGHNT and CDR2 YYREEE (reference sequence). The CDR3 spans 18 residues. Trimming took 0 bases from V and 2 from J, leaving 19 bases between them. The CDR3 region is CASSLGQAGVGITDTQYF. The CDR3, as DNA: TGTGCCAGCAGCTTGGGACAGGCAGGGGTGGGGATCACAGATACGCAGTATTTT. Full variable domain (outside the CDR3, taken from reference TRBV5-4 and TRBJ2-3): ETGVTQSPTHLIKTRGQQVTLRCSSQSGHNTVSWYQQALGQGPQFIFQYYREEENGRGNFPPRFSGLQFPNYSSELNVNALELDDSALYLCASSLGQAGVGITDTQYFGPGTRLTVL.

The V and J genes are TRBV9 and TRBJ1-2, with D possibly being TRBD1 (6 bases). Germline V gene lookup returns CDR1 SGDLS and CDR2 YYNGEE. V lost 4 bases and J 4 bases, leaving 17 bases between the germline ends. The CDR3 consists of 15 residues. CDR3 region: CASSFRQDHLYGYTF. In nucleotides, the CDR3 is TGTGCCAGCAGCTTTCGACAGGATCACCTCTATGGCTACACCTTC.

The chain carries TRBV14 and TRBJ1-1; TRBD1 matches 8 bases. This CDR3 is 16 amino acids long. Losses at the gene ends were 0 bases for V and 2 bases for J; bases not matched to a gene: 5. Germline V gene data show CDR1 as SGHDN and CDR2 as FVKESK. CDR3 DNA sequence: TGTGCCAGCAGCCAAGATTGGGGACAGGTTAACACTGAAGCTTTCTTT. Amino acid sequence: CASSQDWGQVNTEAFF.

The chain couples TRBV5-4 to TRBJ2-4, with 8 positions matching TRBD1. The CDR3 loop spans 15 amino acids. Trimming cost V 4 bases and J 3 bases; bases outside gene matches: 6. Per the germline V gene, CDR1 is SGHNT and CDR2 is YYREEE (reference sequence). The CDR3 DNA reads TGTGCCAGCAGCCGAGACAGGGGTGGCAAAAACATTCAGTACTTC. Translation gives CASSRDRGGKNIQYF. The full variable domain, in which reference TRBV5-4 and TRBJ2-4 provide the parts outside the CDR3, is ETGVTQSPTHLIKTRGQQVTLRCSSQSGHNTVSWYQQALGQGPQFIFQYYREEENGRGNFPPRFSGLQFPNYSSELNVNALELDDSALYLCASSRDRGGKNIQYFGAGTRLSVL.